Following are 15 T cell receptor beta chains from one sample sequenced in a study of blood T cell repertoires in COVID-19. Measured with immunoSEQ multiplex PCR; TCRdb has only the in-frame clones, and not every one. Among 250,000 or so clones listed, 85% to 90% were seen once. Input material: peripheral blood. These TCRs come from a man aged 55 to 69 with acute or convalescent COVID-19.

J is TRBJ2-5 and V is TRBV4-2; 8 nucleotides agree with TRBD2. CDR3 size: 16 residues. CDR1 is LGHNA, CDR2 YNFKEQ, per germline. Losses at the gene ends were 1 base for V and 5 bases for J; bases not matched to a gene: 9. The CDR3 reads CASSQVSSGGRETQYF. In nucleotides, the CDR3 is TGTGCCAGCAGCCAAGTGTCGAGCGGGGGCAGGGAGACCCAGTACTTC.

This CDR3 is CASSQLLQGLSDTQYF. CDR3 DNA: TGCGCCAGCAGCCAATTATTACAGGGGTTGTCGGATACGCAGTATTTT. The rearrangement links TRBV5-1 to TRBJ2-3; TRBD1 agrees at 7 bases. CDR3 size: 16 residues. J was trimmed by 6 bases and V by 4 bases; bases with no gene match: 14. The germline V gene has CDR1 SGHRS and CDR2 YFSETQ.

The chain links TRBV30 to TRBJ1-6; TRBD1 aligns across 9 bases. CDR1 and CDR2 from the germline V gene are GTSNPN and SVGIG (reference sequence). The CDR3 extends over 14 amino acids. After removal of 2 bases from V and 7 bases from J, the junction contained 3 bases not matched to a gene. Here the CDR3 reads CAWSRDRANSPLHF. CDR3 DNA: TGTGCCTGGAGTCGGGACAGGGCCAATTCACCCCTCCACTTT.

The rearrangement joins TRBV20-1 to TRBJ2-3; TRBD2 matches at 11 bases. The CDR3 contains 15 residues. Germline CDR1 DFQATT, CDR2 SNEGSKA (reference sequence). J lost 6 bases, V lost 3 bases, and 8 bases had no gene match. The DNA for the CDR3 is TGCAGTGCTAGTTTTACTAGCGGGAGAGGGGATACGCAGTATTTT. Its protein product is CSASFTSGRGDTQYF.

This chain connects TRBV28 to TRBJ2-1; D perhaps matches TRBD2 (6 bases). The germline CDR1 and CDR2 sequences are MDHEN and SYDVKM. V lost 8 bases and J lost 5, with 19 bases in between. CDR3 length equals 15 residues. In DNA form, the CDR3 reads TGTGCCAGCTGGGAGGCTAGGAGGTCAAACAATGAGCAGTTCTTC. This encodes CASWEARRSNNEQFF. Combining the CDR3 with reference TRBV28 and TRBJ2-1 gives the whole variable domain DVKVTQSSRYLVKRTGEKVFLECVQDMDHENMFWYRQDPGLGLRLIYFSYDVKMKEKGDIPEGYSVSREKKERFSLILESASTNQTSMYLCASWEARRSNNEQFFGPGTRLTVL.

This chain uses TRBV7-2 with TRBJ1-2, with D possibly matching TRBD1 (5 bases). The CDR3 is made up of 16 amino acids. Germline V gene sequence: CDR1 SGHTA, CDR2 FQGNSA. Trimming shortened V by 2 bases and J by 3 bases, and 16 bases separated the two germline ends. The CDR3 DNA is TGTGCCAGCAGCTTATCGAGTGCCGGACAAGACTATGGCTACACCTTC. It yields the protein CASSLSSAGQDYGYTF.

V and J are TRBV27 and TRBJ2-1, with 8 bases fitting TRBD1. Germline assignment: CDR1 MNHEY and CDR2 SMNVEV (reference sequence). The J segment lost 2 bases and the V segment lost 3 bases, leaving 3 bases of the junction unmatched. The CDR3 has 15 amino acids. CDR3 sequence: CASSLDRETYNEQFF. CDR3 DNA: TGTGCCAGCAGTTTGGACAGGGAGACCTACAATGAGCAGTTCTTC.

The chain links TRBV2 to TRBJ2-1, with a possible D match to TRBD2 (6 bases). The CDR3 covers 15 residues. Looked up from germline, CDR1 is SNHLY and CDR2 is FYNNEI. Trimming took off 4 bases at V and 1 base at J, with 11 bases between the two ends. The CDR3 loop reads CASSGGLLSYNEQFF. CDR3 sequence (DNA): TGTGCCAGCAGTGGGGGACTCCTATCCTACAATGAGCAGTTCTTC.

This clone was seen a single time. This rearrangement joins TRBV27 to TRBJ2-7, with TRBD2 matching 8 bases. From germline, CDR1 is MNHEY and CDR2 SMNVEV (reference sequence). The CDR3 totals 15 residues. Trimming cost V 4 bases and J 5 bases; bases outside gene matches: 10. The CDR3 sequence is CASSSLAGPGDEQYF. CDR3 DNA sequence: TGTGCCAGCAGTTCATTAGCGGGGCCGGGAGACGAGCAGTACTTC.

This chain uses TRBV6-5 with TRBJ1-1; TRBD1 is a possible D gene (6 bases). The CDR3 has 14 amino acids. In germline, CDR1 is MNHEY, CDR2 SVGAGI. The germline V and J ends were trimmed by 7 bases and 2 bases, with 14 bases remaining between them. This CDR3 is CASINEGVNTEAFF. The CDR3 bases are TGTGCCAGCATTAATGAGGGGGTTAACACTGAAGCTTTCTTT.

The chain recombines TRBV19 with TRBJ1-5; no definite D call. Germline lookup yields CDR1 LNHDA and CDR2 SQIVND (reference sequence). The CDR3 loop spans 14 amino acids. V was shortened by 2 bases and J by 3 bases, with 8 bases between the two germline ends. This CDR3 is CASSIIAPNQPQHF. The CDR3 DNA reads TGTGCCAGTAGTATAATAGCCCCCAATCAGCCCCAGCATTTT.

The chain joins TRBV29-1 to TRBJ2-1; TRBD2 is a possible D gene (6 bases). CDR3 length equals 14 residues. V lost 8 bases, J lost 2 bases, and 16 bases lay in between. The V gene's germline CDR1 is SQVTM and CDR2 ANQGSEA. DNA of the CDR3: TGCAGCTCCCACGCGTCGGGGGCCTACAATGAGCAGTTCTTC. Its translation is CSSHASGAYNEQFF.

V is TRBV4-3 and J is TRBJ1-4, with TRBD1 identical over 8 bases. After removal of 5 bases from V and 8 bases from J, the junction contained 7 bases not matched to a gene. The CDR3 has 14 amino acids. Germline loops: CDR1 LGHNA, CDR2 YSLEER. CDR3 sequence reads: CASSTRQGLEKLFF. The CDR3 nucleotides are TGCGCCAGCAGCACTCGACAGGGGCTCGAAAAACTGTTTTTT.

This clone appeared a single time. This chain joins TRBV5-1 and TRBJ2-2; perhaps TRBD2 as D (7 bases). With 0 bases removed from V and 3 bases from J, the gap between germline ends came to 12 bases. The CDR3 length is 16 residues. Germline-derived CDR1 and CDR2 are SGHRS and YFSETQ. The CDR3 coding sequence is TGCGCCAGCAGCTTGGCCGCGGGGGCCCACACCGGGGAGCTGTTTTTT. Translated, it gives CASSLAAGAHTGELFF.

The chain combines TRBV29-1 with TRBJ2-1; 9 bases agree with TRBD2. The J segment lost 0 bases and the V segment lost 4 bases, leaving 10 bases of the junction unmatched. The CDR3 consists of 17 residues. Germline values: CDR1 SQVTM, CDR2 ANQGSEA. The CDR3 is CSVGGGRVEGSYNEQFF. CDR3 in DNA: TGCAGCGTTGGAGGCGGGAGGGTCGAGGGCTCCTACAATGAGCAGTTCTTC.